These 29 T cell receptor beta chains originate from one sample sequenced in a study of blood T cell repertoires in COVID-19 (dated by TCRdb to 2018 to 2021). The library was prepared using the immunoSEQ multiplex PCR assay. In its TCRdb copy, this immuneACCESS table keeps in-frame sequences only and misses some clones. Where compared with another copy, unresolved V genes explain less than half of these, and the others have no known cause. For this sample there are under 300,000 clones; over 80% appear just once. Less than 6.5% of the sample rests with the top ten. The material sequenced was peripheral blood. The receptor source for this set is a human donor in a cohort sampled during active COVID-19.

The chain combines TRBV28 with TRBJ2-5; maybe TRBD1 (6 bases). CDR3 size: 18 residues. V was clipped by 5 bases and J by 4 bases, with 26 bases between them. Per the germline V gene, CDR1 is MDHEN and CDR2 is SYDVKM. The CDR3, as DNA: TGTGCCAGCAGTCCCCCCGCGTGGGTCTCAGGGGTGGGAGAGACCCAGTACTTC. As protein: CASSPPAWVSGVGETQYF.

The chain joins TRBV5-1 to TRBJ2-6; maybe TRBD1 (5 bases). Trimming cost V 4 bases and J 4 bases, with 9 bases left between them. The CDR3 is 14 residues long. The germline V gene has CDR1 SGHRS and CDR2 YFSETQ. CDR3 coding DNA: TGCGCCAGCAGCCAGGGCGGAGGGGCCAACGTCCTGACTTTC. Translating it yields CASSQGGGANVLTF.

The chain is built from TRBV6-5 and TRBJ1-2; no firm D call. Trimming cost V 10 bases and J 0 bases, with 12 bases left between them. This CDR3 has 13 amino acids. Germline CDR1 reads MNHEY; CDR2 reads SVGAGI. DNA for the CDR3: TGTGCCACGTCCCGGGATCCTAACTATGGCTACACCTTC. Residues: CATSRDPNYGYTF.

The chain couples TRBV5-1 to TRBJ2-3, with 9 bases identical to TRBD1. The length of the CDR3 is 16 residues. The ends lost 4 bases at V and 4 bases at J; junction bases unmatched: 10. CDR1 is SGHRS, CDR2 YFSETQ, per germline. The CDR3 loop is CASSQGGQGFADTQYF. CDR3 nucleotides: TGCGCCAGCAGCCAGGGGGGACAGGGTTTCGCAGATACGCAGTATTTT.

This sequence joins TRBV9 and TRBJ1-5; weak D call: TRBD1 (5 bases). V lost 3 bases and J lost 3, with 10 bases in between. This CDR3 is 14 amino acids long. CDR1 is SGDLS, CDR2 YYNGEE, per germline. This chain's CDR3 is CASSGGGVNQPQHF. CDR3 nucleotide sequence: TGTGCCAGCAGCGGGGGGGGTGTCAATCAGCCCCAGCATTTT.

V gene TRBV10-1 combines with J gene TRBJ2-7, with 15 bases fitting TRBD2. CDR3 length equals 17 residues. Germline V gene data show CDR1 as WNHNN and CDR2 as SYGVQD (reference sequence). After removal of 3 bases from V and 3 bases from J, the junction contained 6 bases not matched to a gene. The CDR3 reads CASSERTSGRAIYEQYF. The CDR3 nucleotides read TGCGCCAGCAGTGAAAGGACTAGCGGGAGGGCCATCTACGAGCAGTACTTC.

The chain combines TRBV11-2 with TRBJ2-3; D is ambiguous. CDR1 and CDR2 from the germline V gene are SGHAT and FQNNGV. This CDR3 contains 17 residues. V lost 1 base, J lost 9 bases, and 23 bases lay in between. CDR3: CASSLGSGLLSPNTQYF. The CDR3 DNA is TGTGCCAGCAGCTTAGGGTCAGGCCTGCTTTCCCCGAACACGCAGTATTTT.

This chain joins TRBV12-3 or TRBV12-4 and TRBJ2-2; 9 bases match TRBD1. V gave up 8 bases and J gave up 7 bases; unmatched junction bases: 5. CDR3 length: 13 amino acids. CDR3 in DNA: TGTGCCAGCGGGGGACAGGGCGGCGGGGAGCTGTTTTTT. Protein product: CASGGQGGGELFF.

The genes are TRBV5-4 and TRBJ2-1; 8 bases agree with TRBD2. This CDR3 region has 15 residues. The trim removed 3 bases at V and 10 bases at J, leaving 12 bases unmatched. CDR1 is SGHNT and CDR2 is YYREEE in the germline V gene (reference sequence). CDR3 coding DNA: TGTGCCAGCAGCTCCGGACTAGCAGGGACGGGGGAGCAGTTCTTC. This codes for CASSSGLAGTGEQFF. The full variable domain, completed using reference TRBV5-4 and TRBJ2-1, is ETGVTQSPTHLIKTRGQQVTLRCSSQSGHNTVSWYQQALGQGPQFIFQYYREEENGRGNFPPRFSGLQFPNYSSELNVNALELDDSALYLCASSSGLAGTGEQFFGPGTRLTVL.

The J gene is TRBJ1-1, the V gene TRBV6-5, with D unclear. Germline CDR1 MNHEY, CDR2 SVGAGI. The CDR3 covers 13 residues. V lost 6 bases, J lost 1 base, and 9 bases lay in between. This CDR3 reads CASRKAKNTEAFF. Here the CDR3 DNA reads TGTGCCAGCAGGAAAGCAAAGAACACTGAAGCTTTCTTT.

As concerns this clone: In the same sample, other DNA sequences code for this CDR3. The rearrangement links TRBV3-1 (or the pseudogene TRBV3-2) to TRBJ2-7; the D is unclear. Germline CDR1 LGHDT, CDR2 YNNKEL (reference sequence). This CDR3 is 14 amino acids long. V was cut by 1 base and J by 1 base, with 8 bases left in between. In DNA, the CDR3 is TGTGCCAGCAGCCAAGGTCTGCGATCCTACGAGCAGTACTTC. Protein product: CASSQGLRSYEQYF.

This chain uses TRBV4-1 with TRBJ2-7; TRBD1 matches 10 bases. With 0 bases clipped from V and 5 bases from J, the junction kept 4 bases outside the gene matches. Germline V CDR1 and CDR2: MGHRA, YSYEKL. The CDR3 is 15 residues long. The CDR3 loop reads CASSQEGQGPHEQYF. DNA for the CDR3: TGCGCCAGCAGCCAAGAGGGACAGGGGCCTCACGAGCAGTACTTC.

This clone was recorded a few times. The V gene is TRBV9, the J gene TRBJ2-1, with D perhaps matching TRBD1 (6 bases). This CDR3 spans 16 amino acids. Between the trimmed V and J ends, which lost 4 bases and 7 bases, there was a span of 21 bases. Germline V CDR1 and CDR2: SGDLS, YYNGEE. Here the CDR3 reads CASSPNSGQGLNEQFF. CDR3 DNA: TGTGCCAGCAGCCCCAATTCCGGGCAGGGGTTGAATGAGCAGTTCTTC.

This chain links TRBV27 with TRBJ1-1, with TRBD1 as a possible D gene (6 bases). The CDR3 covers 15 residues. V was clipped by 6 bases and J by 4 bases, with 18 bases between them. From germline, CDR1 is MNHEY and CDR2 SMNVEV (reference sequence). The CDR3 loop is CASSLRTARGTEAFF. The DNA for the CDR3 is TGTGCCAGCAGCCTCCGGACAGCAAGGGGCACTGAAGCTTTCTTT.

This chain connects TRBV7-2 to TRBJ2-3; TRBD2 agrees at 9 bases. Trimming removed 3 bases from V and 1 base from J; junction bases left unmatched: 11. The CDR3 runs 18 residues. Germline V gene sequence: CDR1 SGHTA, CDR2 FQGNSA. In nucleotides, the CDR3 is TGTGCCAGCAGCTTCTCAGCGGGAGGCCCACGGGGCACAGATACGCAGTATTTT. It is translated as CASSFSAGGPRGTDTQYF.

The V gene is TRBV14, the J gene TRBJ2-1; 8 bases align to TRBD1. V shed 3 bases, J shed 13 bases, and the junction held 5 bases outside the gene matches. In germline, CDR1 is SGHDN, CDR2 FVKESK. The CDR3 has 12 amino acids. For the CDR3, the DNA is TGTGCCAGCAGCCATACCGGGACAGGTCAGTTCTTC. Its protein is CASSHTGTGQFF.

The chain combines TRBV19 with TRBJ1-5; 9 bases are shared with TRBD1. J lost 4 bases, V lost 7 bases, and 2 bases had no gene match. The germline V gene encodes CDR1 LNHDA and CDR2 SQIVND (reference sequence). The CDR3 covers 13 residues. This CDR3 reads CASKGTGNQPQHF. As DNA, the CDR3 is TGTGCCAGTAAGGGGACAGGGAATCAGCCCCAGCATTTT.

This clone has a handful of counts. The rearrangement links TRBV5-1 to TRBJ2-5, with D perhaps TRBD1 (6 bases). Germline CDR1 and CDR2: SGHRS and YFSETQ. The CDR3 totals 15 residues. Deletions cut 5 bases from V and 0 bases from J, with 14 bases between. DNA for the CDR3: TGCGCCAGCAGTTTTCAGGGGCAGGACCAAGAGACCCAGTACTTC. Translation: CASSFQGQDQETQYF. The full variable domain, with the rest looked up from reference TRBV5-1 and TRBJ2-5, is KAGVTQTPRYLIKTRGQQVTLSCSPISGHRSVSWYQQTPGQGLQFLFEYFSETQRNKGNFPGRFSGRQFSNSRSEMNVSTLELGDSALYLCASSFQGQDQETQYFGPGTRLLVL.

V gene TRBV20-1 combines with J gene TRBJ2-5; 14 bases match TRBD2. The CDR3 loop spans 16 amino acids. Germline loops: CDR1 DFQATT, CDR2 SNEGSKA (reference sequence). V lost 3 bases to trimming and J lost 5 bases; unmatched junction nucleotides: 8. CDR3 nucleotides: TGCAGTGCTAGTTTGACTAGCGGGGGGGCCGGGGAGACCCAGTACTTC. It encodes CSASLTSGGAGETQYF.

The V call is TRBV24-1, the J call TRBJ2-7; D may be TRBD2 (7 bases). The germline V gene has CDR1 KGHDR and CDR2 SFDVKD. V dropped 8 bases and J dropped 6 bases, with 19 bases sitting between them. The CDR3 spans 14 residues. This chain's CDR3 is CATKGSAGHSEQYF. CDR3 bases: TGTGCCACCAAAGGGTCAGCGGGACACTCCGAGCAGTACTTC.

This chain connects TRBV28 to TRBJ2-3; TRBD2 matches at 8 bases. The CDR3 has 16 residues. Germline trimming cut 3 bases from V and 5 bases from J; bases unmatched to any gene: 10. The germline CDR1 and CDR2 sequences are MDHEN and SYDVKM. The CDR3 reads CASSFQSGSSVDTQYF. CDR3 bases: TGTGCCAGCAGTTTCCAAAGCGGGAGCTCAGTAGATACGCAGTATTTT.

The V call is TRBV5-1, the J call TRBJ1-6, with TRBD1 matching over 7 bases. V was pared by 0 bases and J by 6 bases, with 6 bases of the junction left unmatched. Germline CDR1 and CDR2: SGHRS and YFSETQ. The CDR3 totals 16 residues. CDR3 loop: CASSLEPGQTNSPLHF. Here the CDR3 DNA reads TGCGCCAGCAGCTTGGAACCGGGACAGACTAATTCACCCCTCCACTTT. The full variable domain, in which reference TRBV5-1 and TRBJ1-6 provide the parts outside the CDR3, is KAGVTQTPRYLIKTRGQQVTLSCSPISGHRSVSWYQQTPGQGLQFLFEYFSETQRNKGNFPGRFSGRQFSNSRSEMNVSTLELGDSALYLCASSLEPGQTNSPLHFGNGTRLTVT.

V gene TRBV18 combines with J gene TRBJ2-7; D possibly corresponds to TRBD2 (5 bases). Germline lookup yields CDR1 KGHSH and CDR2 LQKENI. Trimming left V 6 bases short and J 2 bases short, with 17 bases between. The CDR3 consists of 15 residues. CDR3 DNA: TGTGCCAGCTCCCCAATTCTAGGTAGCGCCTACGAGCAGTACTTC. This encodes CASSPILGSAYEQYF.

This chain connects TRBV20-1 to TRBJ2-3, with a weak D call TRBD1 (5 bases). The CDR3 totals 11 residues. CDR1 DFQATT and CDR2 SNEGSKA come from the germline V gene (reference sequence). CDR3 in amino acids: CNFEQDNTQYF. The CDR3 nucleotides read TGCAATTTTGAACAGGACAATACGCAGTATTTT.

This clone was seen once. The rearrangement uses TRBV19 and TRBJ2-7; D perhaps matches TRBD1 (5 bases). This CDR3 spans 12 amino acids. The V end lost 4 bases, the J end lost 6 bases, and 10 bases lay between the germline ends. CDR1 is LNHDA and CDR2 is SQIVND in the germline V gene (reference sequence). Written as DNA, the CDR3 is TGTGCCAGTAGTAGGGGCATGGCCGAGCAGTACTTC. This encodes CASSRGMAEQYF.

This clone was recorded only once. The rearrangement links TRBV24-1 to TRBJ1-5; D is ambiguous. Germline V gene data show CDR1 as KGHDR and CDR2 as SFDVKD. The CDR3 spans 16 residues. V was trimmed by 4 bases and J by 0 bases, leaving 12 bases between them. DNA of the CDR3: TGTGCCACCAGTGACGGTCGGAGAACTAGCAATCAGCCCCAGCATTTT. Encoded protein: CATSDGRRTSNQPQHF.

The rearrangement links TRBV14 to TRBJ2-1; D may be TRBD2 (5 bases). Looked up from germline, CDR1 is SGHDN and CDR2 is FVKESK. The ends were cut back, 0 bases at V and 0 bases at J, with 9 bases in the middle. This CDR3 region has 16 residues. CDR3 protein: CASSQDRGYSYNEQFF. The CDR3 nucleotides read TGTGCCAGCAGCCAAGATCGGGGATACTCCTACAATGAGCAGTTCTTC.

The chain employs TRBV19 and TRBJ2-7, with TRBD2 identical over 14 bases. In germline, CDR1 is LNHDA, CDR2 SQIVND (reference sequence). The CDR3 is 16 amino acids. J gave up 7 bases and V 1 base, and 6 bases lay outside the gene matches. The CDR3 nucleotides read TGTGCCAGTAGTATAGGACTAGCGGGAGGGCCTAAGGAGCAGTACTTC. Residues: CASSIGLAGGPKEQYF.

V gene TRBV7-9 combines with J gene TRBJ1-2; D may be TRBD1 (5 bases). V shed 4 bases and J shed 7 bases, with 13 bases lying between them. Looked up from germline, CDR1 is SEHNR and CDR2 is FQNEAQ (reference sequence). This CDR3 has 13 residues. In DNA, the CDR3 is TGTGCCAGCAGCTACCAGGGCATTTCTGGCTACACCTTC. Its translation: CASSYQGISGYTF.